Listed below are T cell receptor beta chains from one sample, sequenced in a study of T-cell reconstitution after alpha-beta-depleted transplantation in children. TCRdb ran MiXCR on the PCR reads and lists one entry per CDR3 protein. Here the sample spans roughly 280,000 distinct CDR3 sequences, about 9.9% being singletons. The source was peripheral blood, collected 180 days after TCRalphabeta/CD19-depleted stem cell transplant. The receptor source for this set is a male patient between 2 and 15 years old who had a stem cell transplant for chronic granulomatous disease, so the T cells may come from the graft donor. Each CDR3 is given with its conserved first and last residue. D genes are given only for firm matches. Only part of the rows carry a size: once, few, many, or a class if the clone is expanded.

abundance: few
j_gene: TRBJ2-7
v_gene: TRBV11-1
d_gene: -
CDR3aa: CASSLAGDEQYF
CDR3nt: TGTGCCAGCAGCTTAGCGGGGGACGAGCAGTACTTC

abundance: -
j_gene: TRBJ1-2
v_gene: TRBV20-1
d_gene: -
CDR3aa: CSGWVGENYGYTF
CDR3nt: TGCAGTGGGTGGGTAGGAGAAAACTATGGCTACACCTTC

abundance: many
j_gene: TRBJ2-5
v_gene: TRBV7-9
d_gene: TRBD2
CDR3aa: CASSPTSGEETQYF
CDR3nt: TGTGCCAGCAGCCCTACTAGCGGGGAAGAGACCCAGTACTTC

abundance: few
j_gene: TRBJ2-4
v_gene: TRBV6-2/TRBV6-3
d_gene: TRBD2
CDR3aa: CASSRGGWQAKNIQYF
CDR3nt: TGTGCCAGCAGTCGGGGGGGATGGCAAGCCAAAAACATTCAGTACTTC

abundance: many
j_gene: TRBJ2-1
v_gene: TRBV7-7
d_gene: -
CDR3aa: CASSLAGGAGNEQFF
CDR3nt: TGTGCTAGCAGCTTAGCTGGGGGGGCCGGGAATGAGCAGTTCTTC

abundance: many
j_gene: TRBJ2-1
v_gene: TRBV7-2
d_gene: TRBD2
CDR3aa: CASSLYEGLAVNEQFF
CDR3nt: TGTGCCAGCAGCTTATACGAGGGACTAGCGGTGAATGAGCAGTTCTTC

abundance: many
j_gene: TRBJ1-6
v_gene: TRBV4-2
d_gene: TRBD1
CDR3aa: CASSQGQGNHSPLHF
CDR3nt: TGTGCCAGCAGCCAGGGACAGGGTAATCATTCACCCCTCCACTTT

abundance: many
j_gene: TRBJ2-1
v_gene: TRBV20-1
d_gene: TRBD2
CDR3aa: CSAHLGGANEQFF
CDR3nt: TGCAGTGCTCACCTCGGGGGGGCGAATGAGCAGTTCTTC

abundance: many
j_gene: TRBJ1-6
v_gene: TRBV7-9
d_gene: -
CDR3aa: CASRGGGSPLHF
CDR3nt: TGTGCCAGCAGAGGTGGGGGTTCACCCCTCCACTTT

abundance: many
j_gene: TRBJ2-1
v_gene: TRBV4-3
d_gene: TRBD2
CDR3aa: CASSQELAGGTYNEQFF
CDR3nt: TGCGCCAGCAGCCAAGAACTAGCGGGGGGGACCTACAATGAGCAGTTCTTC

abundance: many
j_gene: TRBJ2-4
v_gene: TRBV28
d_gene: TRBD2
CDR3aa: CASNPGGDIQYF
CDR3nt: TGTGCCAGCAATCCGGGGGGGGACATTCAGTACTTC

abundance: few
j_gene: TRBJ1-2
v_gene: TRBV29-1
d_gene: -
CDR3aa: CSVAEAKGSYGYTF
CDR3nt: TGCAGCGTTGCGGAGGCTAAGGGGTCCTATGGCTACACCTTC

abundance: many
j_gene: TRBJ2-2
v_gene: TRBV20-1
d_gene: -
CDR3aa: CSASSAPNTGELFF
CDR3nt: TGCAGTGCCTCCTCGGCGCCGAACACCGGGGAGCTGTTTTTT

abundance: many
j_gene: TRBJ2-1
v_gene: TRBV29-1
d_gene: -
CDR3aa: CSPTMGAYNEQFF
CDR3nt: TGCAGCCCTACCATGGGGGCCTACAATGAGCAGTTCTTC

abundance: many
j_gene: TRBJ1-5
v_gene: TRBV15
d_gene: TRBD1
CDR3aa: CATSSGDRVRPQHF
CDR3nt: TGTGCCACCAGCAGTGGGGACAGGGTCAGACCCCAGCATTTT

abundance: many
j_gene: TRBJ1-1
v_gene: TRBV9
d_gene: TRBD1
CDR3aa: CASSPSTGGMNTEAFF
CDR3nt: TGTGCCAGCAGCCCCTCGACAGGGGGCATGAACACTGAAGCTTTCTTT

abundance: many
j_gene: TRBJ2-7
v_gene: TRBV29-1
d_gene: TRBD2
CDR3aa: CSVETGEGTRGRVQYF
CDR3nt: TGCAGCGTTGAGACGGGGGAGGGGACTAGAGGTCGGGTGCAGTACTTC

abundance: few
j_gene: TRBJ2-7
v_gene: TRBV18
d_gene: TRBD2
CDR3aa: CASSGISGSNDEQYF
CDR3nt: TGTGCCAGCTCAGGGATAAGCGGGAGTAACGACGAGCAGTACTTC

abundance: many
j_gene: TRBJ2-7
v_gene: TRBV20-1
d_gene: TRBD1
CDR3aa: CSAATDRAYEQYF
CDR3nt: TGCAGTGCCGCCACGGACAGGGCCTACGAGCAGTACTTC

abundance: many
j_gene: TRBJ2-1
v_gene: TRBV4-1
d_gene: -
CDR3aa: CASSLPGLLHEQFF
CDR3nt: TGCGCCAGCAGCCTCCCTGGACTACTACATGAGCAGTTCTTC

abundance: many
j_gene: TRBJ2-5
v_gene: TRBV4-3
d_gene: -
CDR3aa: CASSQGGLRQETQYF
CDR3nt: TGCGCCAGCAGCCAAGGCGGTCTACGACAAGAGACCCAGTACTTC

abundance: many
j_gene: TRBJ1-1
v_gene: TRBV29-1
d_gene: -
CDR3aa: CSVEGVRQTEAFF
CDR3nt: TGCAGCGTTGAAGGTGTTAGGCAGACTGAAGCTTTCTTT

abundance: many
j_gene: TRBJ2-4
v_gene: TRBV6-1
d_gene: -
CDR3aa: CASRQGLAKNIQYF
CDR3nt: TGTGCCAGCAGACAGGGACTAGCCAAAAACATTCAGTACTTC

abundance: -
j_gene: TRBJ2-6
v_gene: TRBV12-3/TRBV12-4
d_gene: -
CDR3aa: CASSFVGANVLTF
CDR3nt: TGTGCCAGCAGTTTCGTAGGGGCCAACGTCCTGACTTTC

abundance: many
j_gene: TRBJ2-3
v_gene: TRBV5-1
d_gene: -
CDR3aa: CASSLAPGGDTQYF
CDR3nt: TGCGCCAGCAGCTTGGCCCCGGGTGGAGATACGCAGTATTTT

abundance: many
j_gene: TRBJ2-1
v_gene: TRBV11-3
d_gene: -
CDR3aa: CASSLGGSTYNEQFF
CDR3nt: TGTGCCAGCAGCTTAGGAGGTTCTACCTACAATGAGCAGTTCTTC

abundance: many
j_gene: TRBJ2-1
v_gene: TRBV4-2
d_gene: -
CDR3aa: CASSPKSHDNEQFF
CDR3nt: TGTGCCAGCAGCCCCAAATCCCACGACAATGAGCAGTTCTTC

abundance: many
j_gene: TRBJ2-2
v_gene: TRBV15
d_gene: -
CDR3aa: CATSEGAGELFF
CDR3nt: TGTGCCACCTCTGAGGGTGCCGGGGAGCTGTTTTTT

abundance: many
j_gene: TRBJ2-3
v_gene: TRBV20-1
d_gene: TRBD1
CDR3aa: CSVSIGTGIDTQYF
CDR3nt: TGCAGTGTGTCGATCGGGACAGGGATAGATACGCAGTATTTT

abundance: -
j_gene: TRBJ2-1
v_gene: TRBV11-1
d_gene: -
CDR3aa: CASSAGTGNEQFF
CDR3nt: TGTGCCAGCAGCGCTGGGACTGGCAATGAGCAGTTCTTC

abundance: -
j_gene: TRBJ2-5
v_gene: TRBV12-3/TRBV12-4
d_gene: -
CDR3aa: CATEPGTQYF
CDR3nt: TGTGCCACCGAACCGGGGACCCAGTACTTC

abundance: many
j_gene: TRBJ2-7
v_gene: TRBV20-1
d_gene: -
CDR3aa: CSALQGYEQYF
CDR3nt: TGCAGTGCTCTACAGGGCTACGAGCAGTACTTC

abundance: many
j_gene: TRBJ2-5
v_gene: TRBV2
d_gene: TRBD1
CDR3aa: CASSIPGQGKDEETQYF
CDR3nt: TGTGCCAGCAGCATACCGGGACAGGGGAAGGATGAAGAGACCCAGTACTTC

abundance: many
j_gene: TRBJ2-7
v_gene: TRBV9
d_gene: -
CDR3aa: CASSVNPNYEQYF
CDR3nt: TGTGCCAGCAGCGTAAACCCAAACTACGAGCAGTACTTC

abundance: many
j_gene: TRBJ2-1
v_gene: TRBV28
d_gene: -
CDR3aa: CASSFEGAYEQFF
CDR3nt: TGTGCCAGCAGTTTTGAGGGTGCTTATGAGCAGTTCTTC

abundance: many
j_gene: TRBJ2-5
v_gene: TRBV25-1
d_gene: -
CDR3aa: CATTLRETQYF
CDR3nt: TGTGCCACCACCCTCCGAGAGACCCAGTACTTC

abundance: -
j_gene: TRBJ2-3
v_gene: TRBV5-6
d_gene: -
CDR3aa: CASTLLDGQDTQYF
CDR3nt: TGTGCCAGCACCCTCCTGGACGGACAGGATACGCAGTATTTT